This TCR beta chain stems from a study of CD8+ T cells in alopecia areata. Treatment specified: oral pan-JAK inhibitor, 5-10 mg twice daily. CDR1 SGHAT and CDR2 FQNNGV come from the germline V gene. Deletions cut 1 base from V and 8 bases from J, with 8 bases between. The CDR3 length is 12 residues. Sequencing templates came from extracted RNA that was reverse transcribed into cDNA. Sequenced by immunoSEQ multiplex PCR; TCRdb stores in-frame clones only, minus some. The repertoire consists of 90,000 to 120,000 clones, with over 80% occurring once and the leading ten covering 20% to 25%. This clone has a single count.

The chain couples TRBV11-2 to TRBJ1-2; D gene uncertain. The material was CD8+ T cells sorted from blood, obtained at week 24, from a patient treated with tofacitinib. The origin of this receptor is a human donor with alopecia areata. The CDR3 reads CASSLGTVGYTF. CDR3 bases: TGTGCCAGCAGCTTAGGGACCGTGGGCTACACCTTC.